These 3 T cell receptor beta chains came from one sample sequenced in a study of OX40 agonist ivuxolimab in advanced cancers. Measured with immunoSEQ multiplex PCR; TCRdb has only the in-frame clones, and not every one. The table includes 100,000 to 150,000 clones, less than 95% detected once. Sequencing used CD4+ or CD8+ T cells sorted from blood, obtained in a trial of the OX40 agonist ivuxolimab. The receptors were sampled from an adult with an advanced solid tumor such as melanoma, head and neck, liver or kidney cancer.

This clone has a handful of counts. The rearrangement joins TRBV16 to TRBJ1-5; D is perhaps TRBD1 (6 bases). Germline V gives CDR1 KGHSY, CDR2 FQNENV. The CDR3 covers 15 residues. Trimming took off 2 bases at V and 7 bases at J, with 15 bases between the two ends. CDR3 DNA sequence: TGTGCCAGCAGCCAAGAACAGGGTGCAGGGCAGCCCCAGCATTTT. It translates to CASSQEQGAGQPQHF.

The chain carries TRBV9 and TRBJ2-2; the match to TRBD1 covers 9 bases. Trimming at V came to 3 bases and at J to 5 bases, leaving 8 bases not matched to a gene. Germline V gene sequence: CDR1 SGDLS, CDR2 YYNGEE. The CDR3 is 16 amino acids. The chain's CDR3 is CASSEGQGRETGELFF. The CDR3 DNA reads TGTGCCAGCAGCGAGGGACAGGGCCGTGAAACCGGGGAGCTGTTTTTT.

V and J are TRBV7-8 and TRBJ2-1, with 11 nucleotides matching TRBD2. Unmatched junction bases numbered 0, after V lost 5 bases and J lost 0 bases. Per germline, CDR1 SGHVS and CDR2 FQNEAQ. This CDR3 region has 15 residues. DNA for the CDR3: TGTGCCAGCAGCGGACTAGCGGGCTCCTACAATGAGCAGTTCTTC. Translating gives CASSGLAGSYNEQFF.